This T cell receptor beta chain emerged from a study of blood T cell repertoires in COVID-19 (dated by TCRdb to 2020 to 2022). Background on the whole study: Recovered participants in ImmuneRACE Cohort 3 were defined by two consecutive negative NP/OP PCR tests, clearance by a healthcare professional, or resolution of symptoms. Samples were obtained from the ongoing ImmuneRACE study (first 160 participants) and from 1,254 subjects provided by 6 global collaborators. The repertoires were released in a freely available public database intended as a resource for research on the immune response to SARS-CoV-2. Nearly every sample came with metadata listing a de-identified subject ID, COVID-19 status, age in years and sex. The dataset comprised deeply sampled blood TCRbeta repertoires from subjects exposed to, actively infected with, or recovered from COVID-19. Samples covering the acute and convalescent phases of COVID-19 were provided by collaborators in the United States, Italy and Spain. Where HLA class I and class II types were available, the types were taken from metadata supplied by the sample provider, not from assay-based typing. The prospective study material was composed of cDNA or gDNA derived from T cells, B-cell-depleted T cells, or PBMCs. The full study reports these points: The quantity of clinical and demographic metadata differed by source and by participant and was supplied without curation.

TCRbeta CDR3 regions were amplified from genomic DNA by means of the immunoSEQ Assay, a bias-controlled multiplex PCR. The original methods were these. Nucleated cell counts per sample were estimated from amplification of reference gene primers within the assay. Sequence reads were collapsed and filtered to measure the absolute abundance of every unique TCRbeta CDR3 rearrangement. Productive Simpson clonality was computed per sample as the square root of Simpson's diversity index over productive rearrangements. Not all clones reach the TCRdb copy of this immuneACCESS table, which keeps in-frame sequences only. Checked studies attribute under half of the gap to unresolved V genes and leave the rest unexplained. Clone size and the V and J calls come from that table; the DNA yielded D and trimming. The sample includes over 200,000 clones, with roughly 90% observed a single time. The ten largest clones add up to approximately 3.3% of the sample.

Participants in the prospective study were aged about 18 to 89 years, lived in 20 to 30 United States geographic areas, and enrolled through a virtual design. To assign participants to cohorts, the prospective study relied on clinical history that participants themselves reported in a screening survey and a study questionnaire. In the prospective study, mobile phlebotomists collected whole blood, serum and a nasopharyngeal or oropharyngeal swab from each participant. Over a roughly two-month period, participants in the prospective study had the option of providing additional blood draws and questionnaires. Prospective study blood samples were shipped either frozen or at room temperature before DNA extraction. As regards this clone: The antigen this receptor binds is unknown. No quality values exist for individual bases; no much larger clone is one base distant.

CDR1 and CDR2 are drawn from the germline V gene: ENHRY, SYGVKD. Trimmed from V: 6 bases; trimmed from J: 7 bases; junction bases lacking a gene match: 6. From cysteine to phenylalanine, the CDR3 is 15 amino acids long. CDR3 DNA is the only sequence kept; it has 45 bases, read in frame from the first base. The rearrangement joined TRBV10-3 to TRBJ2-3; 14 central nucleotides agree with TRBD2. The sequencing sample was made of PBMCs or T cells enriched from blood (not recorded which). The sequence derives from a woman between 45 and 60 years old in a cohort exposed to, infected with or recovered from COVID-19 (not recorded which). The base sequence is TGTGCCATCAGATCGGGACTAGCGGGGGAAAATACGCAGTATTTT. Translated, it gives CAIRSGLAGENTQYF.